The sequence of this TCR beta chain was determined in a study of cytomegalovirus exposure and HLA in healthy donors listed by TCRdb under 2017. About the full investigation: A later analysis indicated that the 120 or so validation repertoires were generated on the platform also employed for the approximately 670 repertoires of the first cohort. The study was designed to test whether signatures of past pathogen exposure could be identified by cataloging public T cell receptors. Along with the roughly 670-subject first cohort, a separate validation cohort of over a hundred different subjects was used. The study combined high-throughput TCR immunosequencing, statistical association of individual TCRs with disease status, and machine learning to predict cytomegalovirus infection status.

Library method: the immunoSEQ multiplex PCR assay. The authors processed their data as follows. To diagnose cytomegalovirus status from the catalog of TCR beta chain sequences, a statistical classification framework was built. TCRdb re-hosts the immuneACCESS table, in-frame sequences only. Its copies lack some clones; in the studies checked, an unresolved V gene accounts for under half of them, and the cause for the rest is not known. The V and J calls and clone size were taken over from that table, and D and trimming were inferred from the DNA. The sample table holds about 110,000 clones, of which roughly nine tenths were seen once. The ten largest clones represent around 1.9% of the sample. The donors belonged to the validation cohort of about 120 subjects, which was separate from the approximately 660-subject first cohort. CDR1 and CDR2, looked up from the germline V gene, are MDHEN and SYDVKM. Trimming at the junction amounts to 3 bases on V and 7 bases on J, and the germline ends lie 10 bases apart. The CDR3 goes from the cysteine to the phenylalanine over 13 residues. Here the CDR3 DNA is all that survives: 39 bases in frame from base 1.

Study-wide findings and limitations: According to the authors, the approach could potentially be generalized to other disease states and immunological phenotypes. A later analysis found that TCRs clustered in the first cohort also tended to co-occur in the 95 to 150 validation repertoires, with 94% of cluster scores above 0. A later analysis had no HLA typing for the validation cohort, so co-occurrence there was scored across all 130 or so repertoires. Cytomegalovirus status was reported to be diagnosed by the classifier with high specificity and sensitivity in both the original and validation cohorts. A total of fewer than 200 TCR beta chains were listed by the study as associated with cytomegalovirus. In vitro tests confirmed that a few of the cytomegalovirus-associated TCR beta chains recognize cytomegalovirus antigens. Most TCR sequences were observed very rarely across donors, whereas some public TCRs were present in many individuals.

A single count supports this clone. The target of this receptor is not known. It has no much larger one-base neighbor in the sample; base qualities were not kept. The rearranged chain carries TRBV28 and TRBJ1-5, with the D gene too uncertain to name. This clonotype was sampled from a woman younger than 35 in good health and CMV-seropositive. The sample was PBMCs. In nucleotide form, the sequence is TGTGCCAGCAGTTTTTCGATTGGCCAGCCCCAGCATTTT. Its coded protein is CASSFSIGQPQHF.